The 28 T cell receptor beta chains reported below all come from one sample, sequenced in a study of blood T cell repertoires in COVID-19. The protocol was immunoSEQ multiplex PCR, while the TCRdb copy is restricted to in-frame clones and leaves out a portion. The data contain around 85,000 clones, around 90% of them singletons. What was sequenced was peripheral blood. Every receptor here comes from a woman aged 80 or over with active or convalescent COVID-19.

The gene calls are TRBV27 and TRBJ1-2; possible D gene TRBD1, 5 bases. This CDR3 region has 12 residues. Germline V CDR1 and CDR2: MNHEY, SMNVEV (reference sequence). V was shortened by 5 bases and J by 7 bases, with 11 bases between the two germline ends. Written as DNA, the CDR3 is TGTGCCAGCAGTGCCAGGGTTGGTGGCTACACCTTC. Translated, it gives CASSARVGGYTF.

CDR3 DNA sequence: TGTGCCAGCAGAGACAGGGTGGGGGCCAAAAACATTCAGTACTTC. Translated, it gives CASRDRVGAKNIQYF. The genes are TRBV11-2 and TRBJ2-4, with 7 bases aligning to TRBD1. CDR1 and CDR2 (germline): SGHAT, FQNNGV. V lost 6 bases and J lost 1; bases outside the gene matches: 6. The CDR3 consists of 15 residues.

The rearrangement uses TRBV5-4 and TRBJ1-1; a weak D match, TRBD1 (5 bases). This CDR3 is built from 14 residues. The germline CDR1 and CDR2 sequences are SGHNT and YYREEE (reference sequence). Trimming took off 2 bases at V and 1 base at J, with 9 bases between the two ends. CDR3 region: CASSFGGPNTEAFF. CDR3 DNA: TGTGCCAGCAGCTTCGGGGGACCGAACACTGAAGCTTTCTTT. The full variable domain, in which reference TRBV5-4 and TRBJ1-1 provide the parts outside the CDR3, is ETGVTQSPTHLIKTRGQQVTLRCSSQSGHNTVSWYQQALGQGPQFIFQYYREEENGRGNFPPRFSGLQFPNYSSELNVNALELDDSALYLCASSFGGPNTEAFFGQGTRLTVV.

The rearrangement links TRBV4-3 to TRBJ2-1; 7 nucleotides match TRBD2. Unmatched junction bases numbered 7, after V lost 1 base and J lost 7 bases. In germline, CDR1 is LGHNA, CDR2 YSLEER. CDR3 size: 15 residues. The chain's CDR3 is CASSQGNGLGNEQFF. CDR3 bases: TGCGCCAGCAGCCAAGGAAACGGACTAGGGAATGAGCAGTTCTTC.

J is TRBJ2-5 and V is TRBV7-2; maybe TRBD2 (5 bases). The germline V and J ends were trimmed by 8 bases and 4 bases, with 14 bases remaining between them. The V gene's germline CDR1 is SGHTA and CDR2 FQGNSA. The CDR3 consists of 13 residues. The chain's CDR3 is CASREGSRETQYF. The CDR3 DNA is TGTGCCAGCCGAGAGGGCTCCCGAGAGACCCAGTACTTC.

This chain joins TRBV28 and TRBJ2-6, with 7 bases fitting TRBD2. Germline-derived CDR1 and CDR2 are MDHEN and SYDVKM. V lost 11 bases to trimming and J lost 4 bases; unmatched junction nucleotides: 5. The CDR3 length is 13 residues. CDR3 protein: CAAGVAGANVLTF. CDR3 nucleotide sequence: TGTGCCGCGGGGGTAGCCGGGGCCAACGTCCTGACTTTC.

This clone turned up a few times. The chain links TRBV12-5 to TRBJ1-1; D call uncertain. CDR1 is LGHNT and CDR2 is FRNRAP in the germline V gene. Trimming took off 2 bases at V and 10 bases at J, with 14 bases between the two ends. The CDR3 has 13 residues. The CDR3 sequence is CASGLILRQRAFF. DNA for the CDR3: TGTGCTAGTGGTTTGATCCTGAGGCAAAGAGCTTTCTTT.

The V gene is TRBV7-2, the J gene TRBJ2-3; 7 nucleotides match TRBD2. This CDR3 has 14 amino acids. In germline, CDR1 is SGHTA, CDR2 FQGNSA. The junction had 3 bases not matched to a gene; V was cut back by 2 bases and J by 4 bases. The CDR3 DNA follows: TGTGCCAGCAGCTTACGGGGGGTCCCAGATACGCAGTATTTT. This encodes CASSLRGVPDTQYF.

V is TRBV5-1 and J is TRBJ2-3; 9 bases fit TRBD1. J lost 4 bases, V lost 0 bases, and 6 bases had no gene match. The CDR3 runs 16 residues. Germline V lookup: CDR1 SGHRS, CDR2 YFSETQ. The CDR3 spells CASSLGTGGGADTQYF. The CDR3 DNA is TGCGCCAGCAGCTTGGGCACAGGGGGCGGGGCAGATACGCAGTATTTT.

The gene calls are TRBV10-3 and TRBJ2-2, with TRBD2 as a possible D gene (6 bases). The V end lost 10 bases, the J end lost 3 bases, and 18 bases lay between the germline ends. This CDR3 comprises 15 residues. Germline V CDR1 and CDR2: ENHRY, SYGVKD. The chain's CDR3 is CATTGTPGDTGELFF. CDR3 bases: TGTGCCACGACCGGGACTCCGGGGGACACCGGGGAGCTGTTTTTT.

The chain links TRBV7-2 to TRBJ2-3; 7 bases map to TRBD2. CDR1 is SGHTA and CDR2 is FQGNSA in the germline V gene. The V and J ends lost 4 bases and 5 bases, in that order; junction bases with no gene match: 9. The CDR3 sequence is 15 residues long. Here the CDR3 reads CASSYSAGVKDTQYF. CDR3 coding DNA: TGTGCCAGCAGCTATTCGGCGGGAGTTAAAGATACGCAGTATTTT.

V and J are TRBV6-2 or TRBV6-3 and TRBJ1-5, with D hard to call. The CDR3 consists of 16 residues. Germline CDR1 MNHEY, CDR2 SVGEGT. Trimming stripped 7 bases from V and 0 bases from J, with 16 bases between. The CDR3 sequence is CASTPVADYSNQPQHF. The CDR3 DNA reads TGTGCCAGCACCCCGGTAGCCGATTATAGCAATCAGCCCCAGCATTTT.

The CDR3 DNA is TGTGCCAGCAGCGTAGGCCCCCGACAGGGGGGAGGAGAGACCCAGTACTTC. Residues: CASSVGPRQGGGETQYF. The chain carries TRBV9 and TRBJ2-5; 9 bases align to TRBD1. Germline V gene data show CDR1 as SGDLS and CDR2 as YYNGEE. J lost 4 bases, V lost 0 bases, and 10 bases had no gene match. This CDR3 has 17 amino acids. Variable domain in full (rest from reference TRBV9 and TRBJ2-5): DSGVTQTPKHLITATGQRVTLRCSPRSGDLSVYWYQQSLDQGLQFLIQYYNGEERAKGNILERFSAQQFPDLHSELNLSSLELGDSALYFCASSVGPRQGGGETQYFGPGTRLLVL.

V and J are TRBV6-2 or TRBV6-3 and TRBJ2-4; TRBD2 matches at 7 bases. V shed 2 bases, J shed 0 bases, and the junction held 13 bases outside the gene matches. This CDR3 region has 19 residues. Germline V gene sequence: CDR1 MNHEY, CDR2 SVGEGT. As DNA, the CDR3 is TGTGCCAGCAGTTACGACGAGAGCCTAGCGGTAATAGCCAAAAACATTCAGTACTTC. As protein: CASSYDESLAVIAKNIQYF.

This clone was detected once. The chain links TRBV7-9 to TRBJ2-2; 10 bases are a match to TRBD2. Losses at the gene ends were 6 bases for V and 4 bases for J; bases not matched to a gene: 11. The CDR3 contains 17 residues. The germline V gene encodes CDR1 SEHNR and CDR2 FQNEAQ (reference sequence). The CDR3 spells CASSNGLAAGGTGELFF. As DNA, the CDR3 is TGTGCCAGCAGTAACGGACTAGCGGCTGGGGGCACCGGGGAGCTGTTTTTT.

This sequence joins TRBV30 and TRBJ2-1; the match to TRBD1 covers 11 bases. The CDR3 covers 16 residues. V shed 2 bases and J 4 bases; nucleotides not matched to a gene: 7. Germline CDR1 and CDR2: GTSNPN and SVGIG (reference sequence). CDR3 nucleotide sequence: TGTGCCTGGAGTTCTCCGGGACAGGGGGGTTACAATGAGCAGTTCTTC. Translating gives CAWSSPGQGGYNEQFF.

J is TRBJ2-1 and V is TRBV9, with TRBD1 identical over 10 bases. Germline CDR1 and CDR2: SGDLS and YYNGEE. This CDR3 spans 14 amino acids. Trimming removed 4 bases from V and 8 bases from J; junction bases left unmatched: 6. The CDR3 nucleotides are TGTGCCAGCAGCCCGGGACAGGGGCTCGATGAGCAGTTCTTC. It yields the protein CASSPGQGLDEQFF.

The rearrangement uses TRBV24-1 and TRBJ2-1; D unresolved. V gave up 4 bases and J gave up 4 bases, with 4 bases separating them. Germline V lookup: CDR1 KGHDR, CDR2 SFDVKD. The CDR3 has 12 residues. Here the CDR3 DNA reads TGTGCCACCAGTGACTTTTACAATGAGCAGTTCTTC. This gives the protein CATSDFYNEQFF.

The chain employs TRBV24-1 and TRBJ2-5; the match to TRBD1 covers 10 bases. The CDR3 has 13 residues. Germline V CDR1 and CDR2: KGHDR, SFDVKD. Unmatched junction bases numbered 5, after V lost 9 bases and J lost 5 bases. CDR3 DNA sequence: TGTGCCACCCGACAGGGGGCAATTGAGACCCAGTACTTC. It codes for CATRQGAIETQYF.

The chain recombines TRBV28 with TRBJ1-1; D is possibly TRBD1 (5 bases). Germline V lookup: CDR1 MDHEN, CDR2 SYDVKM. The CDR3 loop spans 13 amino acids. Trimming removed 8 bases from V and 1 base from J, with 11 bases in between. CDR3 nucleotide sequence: TGTGCCAGCCGCGGGACTCCGAACACTGAAGCTTTCTTT. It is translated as CASRGTPNTEAFF.

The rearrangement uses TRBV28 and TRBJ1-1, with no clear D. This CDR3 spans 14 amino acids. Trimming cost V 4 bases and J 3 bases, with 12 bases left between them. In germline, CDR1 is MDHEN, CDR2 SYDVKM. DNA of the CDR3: TGTGCCAGCAGTTCCCCCCACCGGGACACTGAAGCTTTCTTT. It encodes CASSSPHRDTEAFF.

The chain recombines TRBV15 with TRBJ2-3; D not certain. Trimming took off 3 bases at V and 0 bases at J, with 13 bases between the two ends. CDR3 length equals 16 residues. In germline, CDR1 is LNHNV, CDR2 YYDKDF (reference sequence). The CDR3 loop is CATSSWAGTSTDTQYF. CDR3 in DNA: TGTGCCACCAGCAGCTGGGCAGGTACTAGCACAGATACGCAGTATTTT.

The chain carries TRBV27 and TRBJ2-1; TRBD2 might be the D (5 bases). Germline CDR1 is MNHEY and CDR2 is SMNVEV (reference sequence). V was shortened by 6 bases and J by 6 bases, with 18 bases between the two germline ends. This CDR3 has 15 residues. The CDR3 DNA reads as TGTGCCAGCAGCAGAGGGCCAGGTCTAGGCAATGAGCAGTTCTTC. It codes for CASSRGPGLGNEQFF.

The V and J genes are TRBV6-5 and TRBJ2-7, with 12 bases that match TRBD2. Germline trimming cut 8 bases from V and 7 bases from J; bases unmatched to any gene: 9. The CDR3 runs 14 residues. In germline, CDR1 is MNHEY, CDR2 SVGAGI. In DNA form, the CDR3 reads TGTGCCAGCCGGCCGGGAGGACTAGCGGGGGAGCAGTACTTC. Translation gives CASRPGGLAGEQYF.

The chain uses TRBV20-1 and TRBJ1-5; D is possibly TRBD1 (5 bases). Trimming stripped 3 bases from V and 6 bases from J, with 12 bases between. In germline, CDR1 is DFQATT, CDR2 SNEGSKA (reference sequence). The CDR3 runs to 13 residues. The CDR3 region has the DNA TGCAGTGCTAGTGGGGCAGTAGGTCAGCCCCAGCATTTT. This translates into CSASGAVGQPQHF.

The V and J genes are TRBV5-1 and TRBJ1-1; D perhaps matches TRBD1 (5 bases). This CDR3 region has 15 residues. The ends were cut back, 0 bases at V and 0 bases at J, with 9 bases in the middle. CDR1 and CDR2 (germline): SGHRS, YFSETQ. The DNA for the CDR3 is TGCGCCAGCAGCTTGGAGTCGACAGTGAACACTGAAGCTTTCTTT. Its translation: CASSLESTVNTEAFF.

The CDR3 is CASSFEGTGVGEQYF. The CDR3 DNA follows: TGTGCCAGCAGCTTCGAGGGGACAGGGGTTGGCGAGCAGTACTTC. The J gene is TRBJ2-7, the V gene TRBV28; 10 bases line up with TRBD1. Germline assignment: CDR1 MDHEN and CDR2 SYDVKM. V lost 6 bases and J lost 6; bases outside the gene matches: 11. The CDR3 length is 15 residues.

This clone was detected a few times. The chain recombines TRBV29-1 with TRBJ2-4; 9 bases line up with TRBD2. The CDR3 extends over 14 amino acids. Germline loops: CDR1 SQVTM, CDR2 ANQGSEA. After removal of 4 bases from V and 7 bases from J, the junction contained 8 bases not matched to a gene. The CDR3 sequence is CSVAGLAGENIQYF. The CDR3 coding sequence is TGCAGCGTTGCTGGATTAGCGGGAGAGAACATTCAGTACTTC.